This entry lists 16 T cell receptor beta chains sequenced from one sample in a study of T cell repertoires in cytomegalovirus infection. One entry per CDR3 protein, called by TCRdb with MiXCR from the reads. The sample shows about 830,000 distinct CDR3 sequences, about 30% of them seen only once. Their antigens are not known. The sequenced sample was cultured CD8+ T cells from PBMCs, obtained from culture after CMV antigen stimulation. The receptors derive from a human donor in good health (CMV status not recorded). Some clones in this sample may be carry-over from other donors' samples.

This chain uses TRBV15 with TRBJ2-1; D gene uncertain. Germline CDR1 is LNHNV and CDR2 is YYDKDF (reference sequence). Trimming removed 1 base from V and 0 bases from J, with 16 bases in between. This CDR3 has 18 amino acids. DNA of the CDR3: TGTGCCACCAGCAGAGGGACCCCACGTTTGGGCTCCTACAATGAGCAGTTCTTC. It encodes CATSRGTPRLGSYNEQFF.

This clonotype was found many times. The chain has TRBV7-6 and TRBJ2-7; 9 nucleotides match TRBD1. V lost 3 bases to trimming and J lost 3 bases; unmatched junction nucleotides: 6. The CDR3 extends over 15 amino acids. Germline V CDR1 and CDR2: SGHVS, FNYEAQ. Here the CDR3 reads CASSFSGQGSYEQYF. The CDR3 DNA reads TGTGCCAGCAGCTTTTCAGGACAGGGGAGCTACGAGCAGTACTTC.

V gene TRBV28 combines with J gene TRBJ2-3, with TRBD1 as a possible D gene (6 bases). V shed 5 bases and J shed 2 bases, with 14 bases lying between them. The CDR3 length is 15 residues. Germline-derived CDR1 and CDR2 are MDHEN and SYDVKM. Here the CDR3 DNA reads TGTGCCAGCAGTGCATCGGGACACTCCACAGATACGCAGTATTTT. As protein: CASSASGHSTDTQYF.

This clonotype occurred a few times. Written as DNA, the CDR3 is TGTGCCAGCAGTACTACAACAGGGGTGAATCAGCCCCAGCATTTT. Its protein product is CASSTTTGVNQPQHF. V gene TRBV12-3 or TRBV12-4 combines with J gene TRBJ1-5; 7 bases agree with TRBD1. V dropped 5 bases and J dropped 4; count of bases not matched to a gene: 8. This CDR3 is built from 15 residues.

In its sample, this clonotype is medium-sized. V gene TRBV12-5 combines with J gene TRBJ2-7; TRBD1 might be the D (5 bases). CDR1 is LGHNT, CDR2 FRNRAP, per germline. Trimming removed 7 bases at V and 3 bases at J, with 13 bases between. The CDR3 extends over 13 amino acids. The CDR3 sequence is CASALSRDYEQYF. In DNA form, the CDR3 reads TGTGCTAGTGCCCTAAGCAGGGACTACGAGCAGTACTTC.

This sequence joins TRBV20-1 and TRBJ2-4; D is possibly TRBD2 (5 bases). Germline CDR1 reads DFQATT; CDR2 reads SNEGSKA (reference sequence). Between the trimmed V and J ends, which lost 1 base and 3 bases, there was a span of 22 bases. This CDR3 has 18 amino acids. Here the CDR3 reads CSARATHLSSRDKNIQYF. For the CDR3, the DNA is TGCAGTGCTAGAGCCACCCATTTATCCTCCCGGGACAAAAACATTCAGTACTTC.

The rearrangement joins TRBV6-6 to TRBJ1-2; the D is unclear. There are 15 residues in the CDR3. With 0 bases removed from V and 4 bases from J, the gap between germline ends came to 12 bases. Germline V gives CDR1 MNHNY, CDR2 SVGAGI (reference sequence). CDR3: CASSYSKTVGYGYTF. DNA of the CDR3: TGTGCCAGCAGTTACTCGAAAACGGTGGGCTATGGCTACACCTTC.

This clonotype has at least ten counts. The V and J genes are TRBV12-3 or TRBV12-4 and TRBJ2-1; D possibly corresponds to TRBD2 (6 bases). Trimming took off 3 bases at V and 9 bases at J, with 9 bases between the two ends. The CDR3 extends over 12 amino acids. DNA for the CDR3: TGTGCCAGCAGTTTCGGACTATTTGAGCAGTTCTTC. Translation: CASSFGLFEQFF.

This clonotype appeared a few times. The chain has TRBV7-8 and TRBJ2-2, with D tentatively TRBD2 (6 bases). V was shortened by 4 bases and J by 1 base, with 16 bases between the two germline ends. Germline lookup yields CDR1 SGHVS and CDR2 FQNEAQ. CDR3 length: 17 amino acids. The CDR3 DNA sequence: TGTGCCAGCAGCTCCTCCTCAGGGAGGCTGAACACCGGGGAGCTGTTTTTT. It encodes CASSSSSGRLNTGELFF.

This chain connects TRBV15 to TRBJ2-3; D is possibly TRBD2 (6 bases). Germline values: CDR1 LNHNV, CDR2 YYDKDF (reference sequence). V dropped 5 bases and J dropped 4 bases, with 10 bases sitting between them. The CDR3 spans 13 residues. The CDR3 DNA follows: TGTGCCACCAGCTTTTGGGGGGCAGATACGCAGTATTTT. This gives the protein CATSFWGADTQYF.

The J gene is TRBJ1-1, the V gene TRBV20-1, with a possible D match to TRBD1 (6 bases). The CDR3 runs 17 residues. CDR1 DFQATT and CDR2 SNEGSKA come from the germline V gene (reference sequence). Trimming shortened V by 0 bases and J by 3 bases, and 20 bases separated the two germline ends. CDR3 coding DNA: TGCAGTGCTAGAGATTTGGGGGGGCGAAACGTTTACACTGAAGCTTTCTTT. This sequence encodes CSARDLGGRNVYTEAFF.

The chain uses TRBV5-4 and TRBJ2-3; either TRBD1 or TRBD2 may supply D (5 bases each). The V end was cut by 0 bases, the J end by 1 base, with 12 bases between. The CDR3 runs 16 residues. Germline V gene lookup returns CDR1 SGHNT and CDR2 YYREEE (reference sequence). The CDR3 DNA is TGTGCCAGCAGCTTGGATGGGGGTATCGGCACAGATACGCAGTATTTT. Amino acids: CASSLDGGIGTDTQYF.

This clonotype turned up a few times. V is TRBV2 and J is TRBJ2-2; 9 nucleotides line up with TRBD1. The CDR3 length is 14 residues. The J segment lost 5 bases and the V segment lost 8 bases, leaving 6 bases of the junction unmatched. In germline, CDR1 is SNHLY, CDR2 FYNNEI. CDR3 loop: CASGGTGLTGELFF. CDR3 in DNA: TGTGCCAGCGGCGGGACAGGGTTGACCGGGGAGCTGTTTTTT.

This chain uses TRBV5-6 with TRBJ1-2; D possibly corresponds to TRBD1 (5 bases). Looked up from germline, CDR1 is SGHDT and CDR2 is YYEEEE. The CDR3 runs 15 residues. V shed 1 base and J shed 4 bases, with 14 bases lying between them. CDR3 nucleotides: TGTGCCAGCAGCTTGTCACCTCAGGGCGCCTATGGCTACACCTTC. Protein: CASSLSPQGAYGYTF.

On this clonotype: Mismatch with germline at one junction end may stem from a read error. This CDR3 is CVSTTFPGQVPYEQYF. CDR3 bases: TGTGTCAGCACCACCTTCCCGGGACAGGTCCCCTACGAGCAGTACTTC. This rearrangement joins TRBV6-6 to TRBJ2-7, with 8 nucleotides matching TRBD1. The germline CDR1 and CDR2 sequences are MNHNY and SVGAGI (reference sequence). The CDR3 contains 16 residues.

This clonotype was detected ten times or more. The V and J genes are TRBV7-8 and TRBJ2-1; D may be TRBD1 (5 bases). CDR3 size: 15 residues. Trimming removed 2 bases from V and 7 bases from J, with 15 bases in between. Germline CDR1 reads SGHVS; CDR2 reads FQNEAQ. The CDR3 sequence is CASSLWSQGRNEQFF. The CDR3 bases are TGTGCCAGCAGCTTATGGAGTCAGGGCAGGAATGAGCAGTTCTTC.